One sample yielded the 8 T cell receptor beta chains listed below, sequenced in a study of spatial heterogeneity in lung cancer. General observations from the study: For expanded intratumoral alpha and beta TCRs, counts tracked tumor mutation counts.

The antigens for these receptors are not known. Time point noted: sample taken at primary tumor resection. TCRdb re-called the 5' RACE reads with MiXCR, one entry per CDR3 protein. The sample has about 7,400 distinct CDR3 sequences; 13% to 15% are singletons. Sequencing was performed on lung tumor tissue, taken at surgery. These receptors all stem from a female donor with early-stage non-small cell lung cancer.

This clonotype appeared many times. The library was designed around alpha chains, so this beta chain is a stray read whose abundance carries little weight. The chain carries TRBV7-6 and TRBJ2-7; tentatively, D is TRBD1 or TRBD2 (5 bases each). CDR1 is SGHVS, CDR2 FNYEAQ, per germline. The germline V and J ends were trimmed by 5 bases and 6 bases, with 14 bases remaining between them. CDR3 length: 13 residues. CDR3 sequence reads: CASSTRGVREQYF. As DNA, the CDR3 is TGTGCCAGCAGCACTCGGGGCGTTCGCGAGCAGTACTTC.

This clonotype was picked up many times. Because the library targeted alpha chains, this beta chain is an off-target read whose size means little. The rearrangement joins TRBV28 to TRBJ2-7, with 10 bases that match TRBD1. V lost 6 bases to trimming and J lost 4 bases; unmatched junction nucleotides: 9. The germline gives CDR1 MDHEN, CDR2 SYDVKM. This CDR3 has 15 amino acids. CDR3 protein: CASRPQGQGRYEQYF. CDR3 nucleotide sequence: TGTGCCAGCAGACCACAGGGACAGGGGAGGTACGAGCAGTACTTC.

This clonotype is classed as medium-sized (0.01 to 0.1%). This beta chain is an unintended read in a library built for alpha chains; its size means little. The chain carries TRBV12-3 or TRBV12-4 and TRBJ2-5, with 11 nucleotides matching TRBD2. This CDR3 region has 17 residues. Trimming at V came to 5 bases and at J to 7 bases, leaving 15 bases not matched to a gene. CDR3 sequence reads: CASSERLAGSPYPTQYF. The CDR3 coding sequence is TGTGCCAGCAGTGAAAGACTAGCGGGGAGCCCTTACCCGACCCAGTACTTC.

With regard to this clonotype: Since it is a stray read in a library aimed at alpha chains, this beta chain has a size that is not meaningful. This chain connects TRBV9 to TRBJ2-5, with 12 nucleotides matching TRBD1. CDR3 length equals 18 residues. With 0 bases clipped from V and 4 bases from J, the junction kept 10 bases outside the gene matches. CDR1 and CDR2 (germline): SGDLS, YYNGEE. CDR3 residues: CASSVGTGTGGIPETQYF. The CDR3 DNA sequence: TGTGCCAGCAGCGTAGGAACCGGGACAGGGGGCATCCCAGAGACCCAGTACTTC.

This clonotype showed up many times. The library was built for alpha chains, so this beta chain is an off-target read and its size means little. V is TRBV5-4 and J is TRBJ2-7, with D perhaps matching TRBD1 or TRBD2 (5 bases each). Trimming removed 0 bases at V and 6 bases at J, with 13 bases between. Germline V gene lookup returns CDR1 SGHNT and CDR2 YYREEE (reference sequence). CDR3 length equals 14 residues. CDR3 loop: CASSLVDRGGEQYF. CDR3 coding DNA: TGTGCCAGCAGCTTGGTGGACCGTGGGGGCGAGCAGTACTTC. Drawing the rest from reference TRBV5-4 and TRBJ2-7, the complete variable domain is ETGVTQSPTHLIKTRGQQVTLRCSSQSGHNTVSWYQQALGQGPQFIFQYYREEENGRGNFPPRFSGLQFPNYSSELNVNALELDDSALYLCASSLVDRGGEQYFGPGTRLTVT.

A note on this clonotype: Since it is a stray read in a library aimed at alpha chains, this beta chain has a size that is not meaningful. The chain joins TRBV2 to TRBJ2-7, with TRBD2 matching 9 bases. Trimming removed 10 bases from V and 5 bases from J; junction bases left unmatched: 15. The germline V gene encodes CDR1 SNHLY and CDR2 FYNNEI. The CDR3 covers 15 residues. The CDR3 loop is CAITPYSGSRNEQYF. The CDR3 bases are TGTGCCATCACGCCCTATAGCGGGAGTCGTAACGAGCAGTACTTC.

There are many counts of this clonotype. This beta chain represents an off-target read in a library built for alpha chains; its size is of limited meaning. CDR3 region: CASSADLTYGYTF. As DNA, the CDR3 is TGTGCCAGCAGTGCTGACTTGACCTATGGCTACACCTTC. The chain links TRBV11-1 to TRBJ1-2; D remains unclear. Germline V gene lookup returns CDR1 SGHAT and CDR2 FQDESV (reference sequence). The CDR3 runs to 13 residues. V was shortened by 6 bases and J by 4 bases, with 12 bases between the two germline ends.

This clonotype has a count of ten or more. As an off-target read in a library built for alpha chains, this beta chain has a frequency of little significance. V is TRBV7-2 and J is TRBJ2-3; 7 nucleotides line up with TRBD1. V lost 2 bases to trimming and J lost 1 base; unmatched junction nucleotides: 3. CDR3 length: 15 residues. In germline, CDR1 is SGHTA, CDR2 FQGNSA. CDR3 in amino acids: CASSLSGQGTDTQYF. DNA of the CDR3: TGTGCCAGCAGCTTATCAGGACAGGGCACAGATACGCAGTATTTT.